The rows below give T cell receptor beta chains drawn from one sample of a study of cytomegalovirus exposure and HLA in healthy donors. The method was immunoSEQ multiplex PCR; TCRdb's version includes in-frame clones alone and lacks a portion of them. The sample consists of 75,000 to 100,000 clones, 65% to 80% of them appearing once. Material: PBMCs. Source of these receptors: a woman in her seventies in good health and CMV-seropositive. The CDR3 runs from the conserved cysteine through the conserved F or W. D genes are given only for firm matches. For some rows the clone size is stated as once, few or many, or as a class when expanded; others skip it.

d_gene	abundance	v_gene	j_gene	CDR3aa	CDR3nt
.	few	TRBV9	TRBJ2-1	CASSADGGTYNEQFF	TGTGCCAGCAGCGCAGACGGGGGAACCTACAATGAGCAGTTCTTC
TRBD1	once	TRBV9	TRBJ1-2	CASSPGQGDYGYTF	TGTGCCAGCAGCCCGGGACAGGGAGACTATGGCTACACCTTC
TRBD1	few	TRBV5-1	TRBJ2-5	CASSPGQGARFVETQYF	TGCGCCAGCAGCCCAGGACAGGGTGCTAGGTTCGTTGAGACCCAGTACTTC
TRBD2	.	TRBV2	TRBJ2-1	CASRDGGRVGNEQFF	TGTGCCAGCAGGGATGGCGGGAGGGTCGGCAATGAGCAGTTCTTC
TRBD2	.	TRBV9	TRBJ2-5	CASSVAGGPGETQYF	TGTGCCAGCAGCGTAGCGGGAGGGCCAGGAGAGACCCAGTACTTC
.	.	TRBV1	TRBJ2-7	CTSSQDLPLAGVSYEQYF	TGCACCAGCAGCCAAGACCTCCCCCTAGCGGGAGTCTCCTACGAGCAGTACTTC
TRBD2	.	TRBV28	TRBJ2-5	CASSSFRGGQETQYF	TGTGCCAGCAGTTCCTTTCGGGGGGGCCAAGAGACCCAGTACTTC
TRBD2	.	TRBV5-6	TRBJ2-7	CASSFGLAGINEQYF	TGTGCCAGCAGCTTTGGACTAGCAGGTATAAACGAGCAGTACTTC
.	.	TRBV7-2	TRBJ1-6	CASSPTHTPLHF	TGTGCCAGCAGCCCCACCCACACACCCCTCCACTTT
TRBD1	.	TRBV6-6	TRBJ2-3	CASRDQGADTQYF	TGTGCCAGCAGGGATCAGGGGGCGGATACGCAGTATTTT
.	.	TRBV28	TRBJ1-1	CASTGSGRNTEAFF	TGTGCCAGCACCGGCTCGGGGAGGAACACTGAAGCTTTCTTT
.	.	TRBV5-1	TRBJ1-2	CASSLATGSGYTF	TGCGCCAGCAGCTTGGCTACGGGGTCTGGCTACACCTTC
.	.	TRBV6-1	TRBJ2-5	CASSDAGHLNSQTQYF	TGTGCCAGCAGTGATGCCGGACACCTGAACTCACAGACCCAGTACTTC
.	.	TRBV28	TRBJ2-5	CASSADSKETQYF	TGTGCCAGCAGTGCGGACAGTAAGGAGACCCAGTACTTC
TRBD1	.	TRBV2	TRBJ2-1	CASSYRQGVDEQFF	TGTGCCAGCAGTTATAGACAGGGGGTAGATGAGCAGTTCTTC
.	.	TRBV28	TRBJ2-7	CASSKPRGYYEQYF	TGTGCCAGCAGCAAACCCAGGGGTTACTACGAGCAGTACTTC
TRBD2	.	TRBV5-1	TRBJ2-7	CASSRSGSSYEQYF	TGCGCCAGCAGCCGGAGCGGGAGCTCCTACGAGCAGTACTTC
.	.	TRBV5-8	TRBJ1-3	CASSFGSRFSGNTIYF	TGTGCCAGCAGCTTCGGGTCGCGGTTCTCTGGAAACACCATATATTTT
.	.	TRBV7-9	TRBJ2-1	CASSPSSAYNEQFF	TGTGCCAGCAGCCCCAGCAGCGCGTACAATGAGCAGTTCTTC
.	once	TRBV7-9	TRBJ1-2	CASSLIGDGYTF	TGTGCCAGCAGCTTAATCGGGGATGGCTACACCTTC
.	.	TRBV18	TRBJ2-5	CASSPSPPLGTQYF	TGTGCCAGCTCACCCTCCCCTCCTCTAGGGACCCAGTACTTC
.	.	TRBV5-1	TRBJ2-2	CASHSVPGELFF	TGCGCCAGCCACTCGGTTCCCGGGGAGCTGTTTTTT
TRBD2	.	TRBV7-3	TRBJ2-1	CASSTQGTSGSNEQFF	TGTGCCAGCAGCACCCAAGGGACTAGCGGGAGTAATGAGCAGTTCTTC
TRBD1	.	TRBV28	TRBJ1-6	CASTERTGGSSPLHF	TGTGCCAGCACCGAGCGGACAGGGGGCTCTTCACCCCTCCACTTT
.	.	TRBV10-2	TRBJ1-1	CASGATPTLNTEAFF	TGCGCCAGCGGGGCGACCCCAACGCTGAACACTGAAGCTTTCTTT
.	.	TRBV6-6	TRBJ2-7	CASSYSKVRDEQYF	TGTGCCAGCAGTTACTCGAAAGTGAGAGACGAGCAGTACTTC
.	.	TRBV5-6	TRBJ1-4	CASSLFRPQPINEKLFF	TGTGCCAGCAGCTTGTTCCGTCCACAGCCCATTAATGAAAAACTGTTTTTT
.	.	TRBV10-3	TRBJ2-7	CAISDLDRAYEQYF	TGTGCCATCAGTGATCTGGACAGAGCCTACGAGCAGTACTTC
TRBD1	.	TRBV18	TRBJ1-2	CASSPLHGTGDRNGYTF	TGTGCCAGCTCACCACTACACGGGACAGGAGATAGGAATGGCTACACCTTC
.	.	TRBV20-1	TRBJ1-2	CSGVTNYGYTF	TGCAGTGGCGTAACCAACTATGGCTACACCTTC
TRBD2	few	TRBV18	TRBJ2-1	CASSPQREGREQFF	TGTGCCAGCTCACCCCAGCGGGAGGGTCGTGAGCAGTTCTTC
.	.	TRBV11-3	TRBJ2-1	CASSLDPSRSYNEQFF	TGTGCCAGCAGCTTAGATCCTAGCAGGTCCTACAATGAGCAGTTCTTC
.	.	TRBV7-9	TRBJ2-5	CASSTTSPQYF	TGTGCCAGCAGCACCACTAGCCCTCAGTACTTC
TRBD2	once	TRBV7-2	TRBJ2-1	CASSFRLADYNEQFF	TGTGCCAGCAGCTTTAGACTAGCAGACTACAATGAGCAGTTCTTC
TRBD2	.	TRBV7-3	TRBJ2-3	CASSFGGGGNTDTQYF	TGTGCCAGCAGCTTCGGTGGCGGGGGGAACACAGATACGCAGTATTTT
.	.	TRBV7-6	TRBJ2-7	CASSSGIFVKYEQYF	TGTGCCAGCAGCTCCGGGATCTTCGTTAAGTACGAGCAGTACTTC
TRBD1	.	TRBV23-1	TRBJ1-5	CASKTGAGQPQHF	TGCGCCAGCAAGACAGGGGCAGGTCAGCCCCAGCATTTT
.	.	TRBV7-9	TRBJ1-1	CASSPGGRRTTEAFF	TGTGCCAGCAGCCCCGGGGGGAGGAGGACCACTGAAGCTTTCTTT
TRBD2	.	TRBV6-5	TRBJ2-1	CASTEGGPYNEQFF	TGTGCCAGCACGGAGGGAGGGCCCTACAATGAGCAGTTCTTC
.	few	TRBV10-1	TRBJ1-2	CASSESLARLTF	TGCGCCAGCAGTGAGTCTTTAGCGCGGCTCACCTTC
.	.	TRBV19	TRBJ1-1	CASRWRGLATEAFF	TGTGCCAGTAGATGGAGGGGATTAGCTACTGAAGCTTTCTTT
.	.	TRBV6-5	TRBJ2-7	CASSYFRDFPIYEQYF	TGTGCCAGCAGTTACTTTCGGGACTTCCCGATCTACGAGCAGTACTTC
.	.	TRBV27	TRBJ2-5	CASSFMEDQETQYF	TGTGCCAGCAGTTTTATGGAGGACCAAGAGACCCAGTACTTC
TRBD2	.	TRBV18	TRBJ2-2	CASSPQAASGNTGELFF	TGTGCCAGCTCACCCCAGGCGGCTAGCGGGAACACCGGGGAGCTGTTTTTT
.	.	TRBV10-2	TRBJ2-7	CASGELALYEQYF	TGCGCCTCCGGGGAACTAGCCCTCTACGAGCAGTACTTC
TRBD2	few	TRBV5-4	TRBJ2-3	CASSELAGTDTQYF	TGTGCCAGCAGCGAACTAGCGGGCACAGATACGCAGTATTTT
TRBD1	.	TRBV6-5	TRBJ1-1	CASSYETGVATEAFF	TGTGCCAGCAGTTATGAGACAGGGGTAGCCACTGAAGCTTTCTTT
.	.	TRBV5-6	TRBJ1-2	CASSPPGTGDYGYTF	TGTGCCAGCAGCCCGCCAGGGACTGGGGACTATGGCTACACCTTC
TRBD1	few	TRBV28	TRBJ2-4	CASSTPTGGNKNIQYF	TGTGCCAGCAGTACCCCGACAGGGGGTAACAAAAACATTCAGTACTTC
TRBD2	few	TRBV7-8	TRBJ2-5	CASSTSVWGETQYF	TGTGCCAGCAGCACTAGCGTGTGGGGGGAGACCCAGTACTTC
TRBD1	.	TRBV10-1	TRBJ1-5	CASTTDRVSNQPQHF	TGCGCCAGCACCACGGACAGGGTTAGCAATCAGCCCCAGCATTTT
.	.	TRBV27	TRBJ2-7	CASSLVRGLSYEQYF	TGTGCCAGCAGTCTCGTGCGGGGACTTTCCTACGAGCAGTACTTC
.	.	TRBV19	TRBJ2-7	CASSLRLTSGYEQYF	TGTGCCAGTAGTCTCCGATTGACTAGTGGCTACGAGCAGTACTTC